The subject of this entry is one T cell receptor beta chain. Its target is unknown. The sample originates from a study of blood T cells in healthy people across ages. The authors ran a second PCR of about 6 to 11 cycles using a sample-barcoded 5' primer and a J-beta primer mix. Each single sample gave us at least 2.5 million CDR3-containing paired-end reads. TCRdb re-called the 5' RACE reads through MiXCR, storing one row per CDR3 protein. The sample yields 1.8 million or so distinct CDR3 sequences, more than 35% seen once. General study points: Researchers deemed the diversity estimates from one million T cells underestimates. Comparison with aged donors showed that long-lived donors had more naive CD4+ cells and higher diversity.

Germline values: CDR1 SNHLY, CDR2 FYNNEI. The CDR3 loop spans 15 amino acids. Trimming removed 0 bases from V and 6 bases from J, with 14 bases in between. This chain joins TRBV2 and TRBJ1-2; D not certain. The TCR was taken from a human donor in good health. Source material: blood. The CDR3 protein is CASSEAGLVYDGYTF. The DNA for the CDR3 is TGTGCCAGCAGTGAAGCGGGCCTCGTTTACGATGGCTACACCTTC. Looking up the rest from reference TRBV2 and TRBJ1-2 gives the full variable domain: EPEVTQTPSHQVTQMGQEVILRCVPISNHLYFYWYRQILGQKVEFLVSFYNNEISEKSEIFDDQFSVERPDGSNFTLKIRSTKLEDSAMYFCASSEAGLVYDGYTFGSGTRLTVV.